This passage covers 13 T cell receptor beta chains from one sample sequenced in a study of Graves' ophthalmopathy and Graves' hyperthyroidism. Investigators amplified TCR beta CDR3 regions from RNA transcripts. Scientists carried out first-round RT-PCR using HTBI primers and then a second-round multiplex PCR. TCRdb itself ran the multiplex PCR reads through MiXCR, one entry per CDR3 protein. The data contain about 1.1 million distinct CDR3 sequences, 35% to 40% of them singletons. Sequences were obtained from peripheral blood or thyroid tissue (not recorded which). Source of these receptors: an adult man with Graves' hyperthyroidism.

This chain uses TRBV15 with TRBJ1-6; possible D gene TRBD1, 6 bases. Trimming stripped 0 bases from V and 6 bases from J, with 12 bases between. This CDR3 contains 16 residues. The V gene's germline CDR1 is LNHNV and CDR2 YYDKDF (reference sequence). The chain's CDR3 is CATSRDRTAINSPLHF. In nucleotides, the CDR3 is TGTGCCACCAGCAGAGATCGGACAGCTATTAATTCACCCCTCCACTTT.

The CDR3: CASSADGQGVSGANVLTF. CDR3 nucleotides: TGTGCCAGCAGTGCGGATGGACAGGGTGTCTCTGGGGCCAACGTCCTGACTTTC. The rearrangement links TRBV25-1 to TRBJ2-6, with 8 bases matching TRBD1. Germline loops: CDR1 MGHDK, CDR2 SYGVNS. The trim removed 4 bases at V and 0 bases at J, leaving 8 bases unmatched. This CDR3 contains 18 residues.

In its sample, this clonotype was seen many times. The V gene is TRBV7-9, the J gene TRBJ1-2; 9 nucleotides match TRBD1. The V gene's germline CDR1 is SEHNR and CDR2 FQNEAQ (reference sequence). This CDR3 has 17 amino acids. The ends lost 3 bases at V and 0 bases at J; junction bases unmatched: 8. CDR3 in DNA: TGTGCCAGCAGCTTTCGGACAGGGGCCCGAGCTAACTATGGCTACACCTTC. Amino acids: CASSFRTGARANYGYTF.

The chain carries TRBV7-9 and TRBJ2-1; 8 bases match TRBD1. V was pared by 2 bases and J by 5 bases, with 8 bases of the junction left unmatched. CDR3 length: 16 residues. Germline V gene lookup returns CDR1 SEHNR and CDR2 FQNEAQ (reference sequence). The DNA for the CDR3 is TGTGCCAGCAGCTTATGGACAGGGCTAAGGAACAATGAGCAGTTCTTC. Translated: CASSLWTGLRNNEQFF.

This chain connects TRBV6-6 to TRBJ1-2; D is unclear. The CDR3 length is 15 residues. The ends were cut back, 0 bases at V and 6 bases at J, with 14 bases in the middle. Per germline, CDR1 MNHNY and CDR2 SVGAGI (reference sequence). CDR3 DNA: TGTGCCAGCAGTTACTCGATGTTGGGAGGCGATGGCTACACCTTC. Translated: CASSYSMLGGDGYTF.

Only a few counts were recorded for this clonotype. J is TRBJ1-4 and V is TRBV12-3 or TRBV12-4; D not resolved. The V and J ends lost 2 bases and 0 bases respectively, with 13 bases between them. CDR3 size: 17 residues. The CDR3, as DNA: TGTGCCAGCAGTTTAAACGGTTTCCCTGCAACTAATGAAAAACTGTTTTTT. As protein: CASSLNGFPATNEKLFF.

The chain joins TRBV7-7 to TRBJ2-7, with 7 nucleotides matching TRBD1. There are 15 residues in the CDR3. V was pared by 5 bases and J by 9 bases, with 16 bases of the junction left unmatched. Germline loops: CDR1 SSHAT, CDR2 FNYEAQ (reference sequence). In DNA, the CDR3 is TGTGCCAGCAGCACCGGGACAGCACATCCCCGGGGGCAGTACTTC. Amino acids: CASSTGTAHPRGQYF.

Turning to this clonotype: This could be a read error, since a much larger clone is one nucleotide away. CDR3 sequence reads: CATKGGSAYEQYF. CDR3 nucleotides: TGTGCCACCAAGGGGGGATCTGCCTACGAGCAGTACTTC. This chain uses TRBV24-1 with TRBJ2-7; D might be TRBD1 or TRBD2, each matching 6 bases. The CDR3 extends over 13 amino acids. Trimming left V 8 bases short and J 2 bases short, with 12 bases between. The germline CDR1 and CDR2 sequences are KGHDR and SFDVKD.

As to this clonotype: This may stem from a read error, because a much larger clone lies one nucleotide away. The chain combines TRBV12-3 or TRBV12-4 with TRBJ2-7; D is unresolved. The CDR3 has 11 residues. This CDR3 is CASSELGEQCF. DNA of the CDR3: TGTGCCAGCAGTGAACTCGGCGAGCAGTGCTTC.

As concerns this clonotype: A much larger clone differs from this one at a single base, so this may be a read error. The genes are TRBV5-6 and TRBJ1-2; TRBD1 might be the D (5 bases). The ends were cut back, 6 bases at V and 3 bases at J, with 15 bases in the middle. Germline values: CDR1 SGHDT, CDR2 YYEEEE. The CDR3 consists of 14 residues. The CDR3 sequence is CASTFTGGDYGYTF. The CDR3 DNA follows: TGTGCCAGCACCTTCACAGGTGGAGACTATGGCTACACCTTC.

This clonotype occurred a few times. The DNA for the CDR3 is TGTGCCAGCAGCCCCTCCCGGGACAGGGATCAGCCCCAGCATTTT. This codes for CASSPSRDRDQPQHF. The V and J genes are TRBV4-2 and TRBJ1-5; TRBD1 aligns across 9 bases. Germline CDR1 is LGHNA and CDR2 is YNFKEQ. This CDR3 has 15 amino acids. The junction had 6 bases not matched to a gene; V was cut back by 4 bases and J by 5 bases.

This clonotype was detected many times. The gene calls are TRBV7-9 and TRBJ1-1; no clear D. Trimming pared 2 bases from V and 1 base from J, leaving 8 bases between. Germline lookup yields CDR1 SEHNR and CDR2 FQNEAQ (reference sequence). The CDR3 totals 14 residues. The CDR3 DNA is TGTGCCAGCAGCTTATATATAGGGAACACTGAAGCTTTCTTT. The encoded protein is CASSLYIGNTEAFF. The full variable domain, its missing parts supplied by reference TRBV7-9 and TRBJ1-1, is DTGVSQNPRHKITKRGQNVTFRCDPISEHNRLYWYRQTLGQGPEFLTYFQNEAQLEKSRLLSDRFSAERPKGSFSTLEIQRTEQGDSAMYLCASSLYIGNTEAFFGQGTRLTVV.

In this sample, this clonotype turned up many times. This chain connects TRBV29-1 to TRBJ1-5; no firm D call. Germline V gives CDR1 SQVTM, CDR2 ANQGSEA. Trimming pared 2 bases from V and 4 bases from J, leaving 9 bases between. There are 13 residues in the CDR3. CDR3 DNA sequence: TGCAGCGTTGAATGGGGTCAAAATCAGCCCCAGCATTTT. Translated, it gives CSVEWGQNQPQHF.